A selection of T cell receptor beta chains follows, all from one sample in a study of CD8 T cells in Susac syndrome. TCRdb re-called the immunoSEQ multiplex PCR reads with MiXCR, one entry per CDR3 protein. The sample has under 150,000 distinct CDR3 sequences; approximately 96% are singletons. The sequenced material came from CD4+ T cells from PBMCs. The source of these receptors is a human donor with Susac syndrome. CDR3s include the opening cysteine and the closing phenylalanine or tryptophan. A D gene is named only where the DNA matches it firmly.

j_gene,d_gene,v_gene,len,CDR3aa
TRBJ2-7,TRBD1,TRBV18,15,CASSPPGQGASEQYF
TRBJ2-5,TRBD2,TRBV4-1,16,CASSQGIAGIQETQYF
TRBJ2-1,NA,TRBV3-1,13,CASSPDPVTEQFF
TRBJ2-1,NA,TRBV20-1,12,CSAPGQPNEQFF
TRBJ2-3,NA,TRBV11-2,13,CASSILEADTQYF
TRBJ2-2,NA,TRBV11-3,13,CASSQRSVGELFF
TRBJ1-1,NA,TRBV12-3/TRBV12-4,15,CASSSLKRGNTEAFF
TRBJ2-7,TRBD2,TRBV5-1,18,CASSQDASGRARSYEQYF
TRBJ1-6,NA,TRBV3-1,14,CASSPPGARSPLHF
TRBJ1-2,NA,TRBV15,15,CATSRDPNPMGGYTF
TRBJ2-4,NA,TRBV5-1,15,CASSLEGGAKNIQYF
TRBJ2-7,TRBD1,TRBV12-3/TRBV12-4,14,CASSLAATGAVQYF
TRBJ1-4,NA,TRBV2,13,CASSKITGGKLFF
TRBJ2-1,NA,TRBV14,15,CASSHGRGSYNEQFF
TRBJ2-3,TRBD1,TRBV5-4,15,CASSSDRVGTDTQYF
TRBJ1-2,TRBD1,TRBV5-4,14,CASSLDHRGDGYTF
TRBJ2-2,NA,TRBV12-3/TRBV12-4,15,CASSWWDQITGELFF
TRBJ2-7,NA,TRBV9,15,CASSVGGLVPHEQYF
TRBJ1-1,TRBD1,TRBV18,18,CASSLKTTGYLMNTEAFF
TRBJ2-3,NA,TRBV19,13,CASTPGSTDTQYF
TRBJ1-1,NA,TRBV3-1,14,CASSSRDSSTEAFF
TRBJ2-1,NA,TRBV20-1,16,CSARQRLPSSYNEQFF
TRBJ2-1,NA,TRBV12-3/TRBV12-4,12,CASSRADNEQFF
TRBJ1-6,TRBD1,TRBV14,15,CASSQNRGQNSPLHF
TRBJ2-1,TRBD2,TRBV20-1,15,CSAHQLAGARDEQFF
TRBJ2-5,NA,TRBV29-1,11,CSVADLETQYF
TRBJ2-7,NA,TRBV29-1,12,CSVVVSSYEQYF
TRBJ2-3,TRBD2,TRBV20-1,17,CSARRLAGISSTDTQYF
TRBJ1-1,NA,TRBV5-6,14,CASSFISGFTEAFF
TRBJ1-5,NA,TRBV29-1,13,CSVEIGKDQPQHF
TRBJ2-3,TRBD2,TRBV29-1,15,CSVGYRLAELDTQYF
TRBJ2-1,TRBD2,TRBV20-1,12,CSASGGGNEQFF
TRBJ1-1,NA,TRBV3-1,13,CASSQGTWAEAFF
TRBJ2-2,NA,TRBV20-1,16,CSARDSSPSNTGELFF
TRBJ1-2,NA,TRBV6-2/TRBV6-3,14,CASSPAGLDYGYTF
TRBJ2-5,TRBD2,TRBV2,18,CASSEALTTSGSLETQYF
TRBJ1-6,NA,TRBV18,12,CASSRQNSPLHF
TRBJ2-2,NA,TRBV20-1,14,CSARGQFGGGELFF
TRBJ2-3,TRBD2,TRBV6-6,15,CASRPSGGPTDTQYF
TRBJ2-3,TRBD2,TRBV18,15,CASSPTAGVSDTQYF
TRBJ2-5,NA,TRBV4-1,13,CASSRGPQETQYF
TRBJ1-4,NA,TRBV7-2,12,CASSRSSEKLFF
TRBJ2-5,TRBD2,TRBV4-1,16,CASSQVLAGARGTQYF
TRBJ2-5,NA,TRBV25-1,13,CASSVETGGTQYF
TRBJ2-7,TRBD2,TRBV28,15,CASSPPGGLYGEQYF
TRBJ1-1,TRBD1,TRBV7-2,13,CASKQGPNTEAFF
TRBJ2-7,TRBD2,TRBV12-3/TRBV12-4,13,CASRKSGVYEQYF
TRBJ2-2,NA,TRBV9,14,CASDTGTYTGELFF
TRBJ2-7,TRBD1,TRBV2,15,CASSPMGTGSYEQYF
TRBJ2-2,TRBD2,TRBV5-1,14,CASSGSGKAGELFF
TRBJ2-3,TRBD2,TRBV20-1,14,CSAEIAGGTDTQYF
TRBJ2-1,NA,TRBV7-2,15,CASSLEAQGYNEQFF
TRBJ2-1,NA,TRBV4-1,13,CASSQDGWADAFF
TRBJ2-3,TRBD2,TRBV20-1,15,CSATTSGRVADTQYF
TRBJ2-5,NA,TRBV18,13,CASSPGTQETQYF
TRBJ2-1,NA,TRBV14,14,CASSQDRGMSEQFF
TRBJ1-2,TRBD1,TRBV6-2/TRBV6-3,15,CASSYPGTGTGGYTF
TRBJ2-7,TRBD1,TRBV12-3/TRBV12-4,15,CASSLRQGVLGEQYF
TRBJ2-3,TRBD2,TRBV3-1,16,CASSPQLAGGSDTQYF